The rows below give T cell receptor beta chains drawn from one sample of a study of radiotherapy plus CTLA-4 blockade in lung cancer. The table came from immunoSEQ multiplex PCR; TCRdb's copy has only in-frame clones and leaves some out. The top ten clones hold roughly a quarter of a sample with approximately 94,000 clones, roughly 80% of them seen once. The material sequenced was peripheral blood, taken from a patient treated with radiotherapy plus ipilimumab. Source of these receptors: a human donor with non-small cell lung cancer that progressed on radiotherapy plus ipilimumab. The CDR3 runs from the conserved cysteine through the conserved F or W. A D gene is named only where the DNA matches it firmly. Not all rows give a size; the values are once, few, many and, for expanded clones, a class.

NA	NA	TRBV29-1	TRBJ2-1	CSAGRERTQFF	TGCAGCGCTGGCAGGGAGCGCACACAATTCTTC
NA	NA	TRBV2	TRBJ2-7	CASLGSSYEQYF	TGTGCCAGTCTCGGGAGCTCCTACGAGCAGTACTTC
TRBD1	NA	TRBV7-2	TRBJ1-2	CASSSLLGPGGNYGYTF	TGTGCCAGCAGCTCCCTCCTCGGGCCAGGGGGGAACTATGGCTACACCTTC
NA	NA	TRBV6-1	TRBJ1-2	CASSETVGGYTF	TGTGCCAGCAGTGAGACCGTCGGGGGCTACACCTTC
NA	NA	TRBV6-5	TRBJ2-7	CASSLRWGADEQYF	TGTGCCAGCAGTTTAAGGTGGGGGGCTGACGAGCAGTACTTC
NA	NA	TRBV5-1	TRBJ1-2	CASSLIQQGNYGYTF	TGCGCCAGCAGCTTGATCCAGCAGGGTAACTATGGCTACACCTTC
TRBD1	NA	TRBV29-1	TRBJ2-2	CSAQGAGELFF	TGCAGCGCTCAGGGGGCCGGGGAGCTGTTTTTT
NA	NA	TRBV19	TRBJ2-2	CASSILGNTGELFF	TGTGCCAGTAGTATTCTAGGAAACACCGGGGAGCTGTTTTTT
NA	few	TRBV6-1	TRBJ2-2	CASRGMGATGELFF	TGTGCCAGCAGGGGTATGGGGGCCACCGGGGAGCTGTTTTTT
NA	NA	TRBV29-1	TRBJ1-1	CSVQRGTVNTEAFF	TGCAGCGTCCAAAGAGGGACGGTAAACACTGAAGCTTTCTTT
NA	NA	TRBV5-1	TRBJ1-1	CASSLAFAGLNTEAFF	TGCGCCAGCAGCTTGGCCTTTGCAGGTTTGAACACTGAAGCTTTCTTT
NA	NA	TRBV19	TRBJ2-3	CASSIQPGLNTDTQYF	TGTGCCAGTAGTATTCAGCCAGGGCTGAACACAGATACGCAGTATTTT
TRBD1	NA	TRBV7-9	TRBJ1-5	CASSLGGQGARQPQHF	TGTGCCAGCAGCTTAGGTGGACAGGGGGCGAGGCAGCCCCAGCATTTT
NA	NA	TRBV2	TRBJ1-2	CASSELQGGGYTF	TGTGCCAGCAGTGAATTACAGGGCGGCGGCTACACCTTC
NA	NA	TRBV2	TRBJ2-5	CASSGTQETQYF	TGTGCCAGCAGTGGGACTCAAGAGACCCAGTACTTC
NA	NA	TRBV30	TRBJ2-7	CACDSPIYEQYF	TGTGCCTGCGATAGCCCAATCTACGAGCAGTACTTC
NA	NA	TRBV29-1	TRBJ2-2	CSVYGTGELFF	TGCAGCGTTTACGGCACCGGGGAGCTGTTTTTT
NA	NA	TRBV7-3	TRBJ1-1	CASSLSPGATNTEAFF	TGTGCCAGCAGCCTATCTCCTGGAGCGACGAACACTGAAGCTTTCTTT
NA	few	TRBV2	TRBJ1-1	CASREDSLNTEAFF	TGTGCCAGCAGAGAAGACAGCTTGAACACTGAAGCTTTCTTT
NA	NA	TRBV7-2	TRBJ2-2	CASTQGGYTGELFF	TGTGCCAGCACCCAGGGGGGGTACACCGGGGAGCTGTTTTTT
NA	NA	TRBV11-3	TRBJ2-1	CASSADGAVGNEQFF	TGTGCCAGCAGCGCCGACGGGGCAGTTGGGAATGAGCAGTTCTTC
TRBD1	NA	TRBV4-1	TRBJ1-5	CASSHDGQGGRKNQPQHF	TGCGCCAGCAGCCATGATGGACAGGGAGGTCGGAAAAATCAGCCCCAGCATTTT
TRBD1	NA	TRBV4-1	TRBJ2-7	CASSPFPRGQGLGEQYF	TGCGCCAGCAGCCCATTCCCCCGGGGACAGGGGTTGGGGGAGCAGTACTTC
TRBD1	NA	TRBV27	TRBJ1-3	CASSLRGQGNTIYF	TGTGCCAGCAGTTTAAGGGGGCAGGGAAACACCATATATTTT